What follows is one TCR beta chain and its context. This entry comes from a study of T cell responses to AZD1222 COVID-19 vaccine. The protocol was immunoSEQ multiplex PCR, while the TCRdb copy is restricted to in-frame clones and leaves out a portion. The sample comprises some 100,000 clones, 80% to 95% of which are singletons, and roughly 4.5% rests with the top ten. Germline CDR1 and CDR2: MNHEY and SVGAGI. V lost 2 bases and J 6 bases, leaving 10 bases between the germline ends. The CDR3 contains 13 residues. The sequencing here drew on peripheral blood, taken on day 0 of AZD1222 vaccination. The sequence came from an adult in good health. J is TRBJ1-2 and V is TRBV6-5; D unclear. The CDR3 sequence is CASSYHFRDGYTF. In nucleotides, the CDR3 is TGTGCCAGCAGTTACCATTTTCGCGATGGCTACACCTTC.